The clone carrying this T cell receptor (beta chain) came up a few times. The data originate from a study of identical twins. This CDR3 spans 12 amino acids. V lost 6 bases, J lost 4 bases, and 9 bases lay in between. In TCRdb, the 5' RACE reads were re-called with MiXCR into one record per CDR3 protein. The sample includes roughly 720,000 distinct CDR3 sequences, roughly 18% of them seen just once. The sample also formed part of further work on T cells expressing NK-cell markers. This second study notes: Seven sequenced donors out of eight were HCMV-seropositive, one seronegative.

Sequenced input: PBMCs. The chain links TRBV12-3 or TRBV12-4 to TRBJ1-1; no clear D gene. The clonotype originates from a woman younger than 30 in good health. CDR3 protein: CASSQRSTEAFF. DNA for the CDR3: TGTGCCAGCAGCCAGAGAAGCACTGAAGCTTTCTTT.